These 29 T cell receptor beta chains were all obtained from the same sample, sequenced in a study of blood T cell repertoires in COVID-19. Clones were read by immunoSEQ multiplex PCR, and TCRdb kept only the in-frame ones, dropping some. In the table there are 220,000 or so clones, about four fifths of which are singletons. The sequenced sample consisted of PBMCs or T cells enriched from blood (not recorded which). The receptor set was obtained from a woman in her 40s with acute COVID-19.

This clone was seen a single time. The gene calls are TRBV5-1 and TRBJ1-2; possibly TRBD1 for D (6 bases). V was clipped by 2 bases and J by 0 bases, with 11 bases between them. CDR1 is SGHRS, CDR2 YFSETQ, per germline. The CDR3 has 15 amino acids. CDR3 loop: CASSFREGANYGYTF. The DNA for the CDR3 is TGCGCCAGCAGCTTTCGGGAGGGGGCTAACTATGGCTACACCTTC.

The V gene is TRBV24-1, the J gene TRBJ2-2; 10 nucleotides align to TRBD1. This CDR3 has 15 amino acids. With 6 bases clipped from V and 6 bases from J, the junction kept 6 bases outside the gene matches. From germline, CDR1 is KGHDR and CDR2 SFDVKD. CDR3 amino acids: CATSSGTGVPGELFF. CDR3 nucleotide sequence: TGTGCCACCAGTTCCGGGACAGGGGTCCCCGGGGAGCTGTTTTTT.

The chain is built from TRBV7-2 and TRBJ1-4, with a possible D match to TRBD1 (6 bases). The germline gives CDR1 SGHTA, CDR2 FQGNSA. The CDR3 runs to 15 residues. Trimming pared 4 bases from V and 7 bases from J, leaving 16 bases between. Here the CDR3 reads CASSSKQGDGEKLFF. CDR3 DNA: TGTGCCAGCAGCTCAAAACAGGGTGACGGTGAAAAACTGTTTTTT.

The chain has TRBV9 and TRBJ1-2; 8 bases are shared with TRBD1. Germline assignment: CDR1 SGDLS and CDR2 YYNGEE. Trimming at V came to 4 bases and at J to 5 bases, leaving 16 bases not matched to a gene. CDR3 length equals 17 residues. The CDR3 region has the DNA TGTGCCAGCAGCCCACGACAGGGGACGCGGCTAGTTTATGGCTACACCTTC. Residues: CASSPRQGTRLVYGYTF.

The genes are TRBV30 and TRBJ1-2, with D maybe TRBD1 (6 bases). This CDR3 region has 15 residues. Trimming removed 2 bases at V and 4 bases at J, with 17 bases between. Germline values: CDR1 GTSNPN, CDR2 SVGIG (reference sequence). The CDR3 nucleotides read TGTGCCTGGAGTCCCGACAGGAATCTCCTCTATGGCTACACCTTC. Its translation is CAWSPDRNLLYGYTF.

The chain is built from TRBV7-3 and TRBJ1-3; no clear D. Looked up from germline, CDR1 is SGHTA and CDR2 is FQGTGA. CDR3 length equals 14 residues. Between the trimmed V and J ends, which lost 3 bases and 0 bases, there was a span of 6 bases. In DNA form, the CDR3 reads TGTGCCAGCAGCTTCGGTGGCTCTGGAAACACCATATATTTT. It translates to CASSFGGSGNTIYF.

The DNA of the CDR3 is TGCGCCAGCAGCCAGGCCCCGACAGCTGGCTACGAGCAGTACTTC. Its protein product is CASSQAPTAGYEQYF. The chain employs TRBV4-1 and TRBJ2-7, with D maybe TRBD1 (5 bases). CDR1 is MGHRA, CDR2 YSYEKL, per germline. The ends were cut back, 3 bases at V and 3 bases at J, with 15 bases in the middle. The CDR3 has 15 residues.

The V and J genes are TRBV2 and TRBJ1-1; D ambiguous. V gave up 6 bases and J gave up 6 bases, with 14 bases separating them. Germline V gene lookup returns CDR1 SNHLY and CDR2 FYNNEI. This CDR3 region has 13 residues. In nucleotides, the CDR3 is TGTGCCAGCAGGGAGGACCGCTACTCTGAAGCTTTCTTT. Translating gives CASREDRYSEAFF.

The chain joins TRBV2 to TRBJ1-1, with a tentative D call TRBD1 (5 bases). CDR1 is SNHLY, CDR2 FYNNEI, per germline. There are 13 residues in the CDR3. Trimming left V 9 bases short and J 5 bases short, with 16 bases between. The CDR3: CARQRVEGTEAFF. In nucleotides, the CDR3 is TGTGCCAGACAGCGGGTGGAGGGGACTGAAGCTTTCTTT.

The chain recombines TRBV7-2 with TRBJ1-6, with D unclear. In germline, CDR1 is SGHTA, CDR2 FQGNSA. Deletions cut 9 bases from V and 7 bases from J, with 19 bases between. There are 15 residues in the CDR3. CDR3 DNA sequence: TGTGCCAGTAGACCGTCAGGTCCTAACAATTCACCCCTCCACTTT. Protein product: CASRPSGPNNSPLHF.

This clone showed up just a few times. The CDR3 DNA reads TGTGCCAGCAGAATAGACAGTGCAACTAATGAAAAACTGTTTTTT. Protein: CASRIDSATNEKLFF. The rearrangement uses TRBV5-5 and TRBJ1-4; possibly TRBD1 for D (5 bases). This CDR3 comprises 15 residues. The V end was cut by 5 bases, the J end by 0 bases, with 11 bases between. Germline values: CDR1 SGHKS, CDR2 YYEKEE (reference sequence).

CDR3: CASSTQQGAWEQYF. DNA for the CDR3: TGTGCCAGCAGCACACAACAGGGGGCTTGGGAGCAGTACTTC. The chain combines TRBV7-8 with TRBJ2-7; 9 bases fit TRBD1. V dropped 5 bases and J dropped 7; count of bases not matched to a gene: 9. From germline, CDR1 is SGHVS and CDR2 FQNEAQ. This CDR3 has 14 residues.

The V and J genes are TRBV4-3 and TRBJ2-7, with 9 bases aligning to TRBD1. V shed 0 bases and J 6 bases; nucleotides not matched to a gene: 6. Germline CDR1 LGHNA, CDR2 YSLEER. The CDR3 has 15 amino acids. The DNA for the CDR3 is TGCGCCAGCAGCCAAGATACGGGACAGGGTCTCGAGCAGTACTTC. Translating it yields CASSQDTGQGLEQYF.

This chain links TRBV15 with TRBJ1-6; a weak D match, TRBD1 (5 bases). Germline lookup yields CDR1 LNHNV and CDR2 YYDKDF (reference sequence). There are 16 residues in the CDR3. V lost 5 bases and J 8 bases, leaving 19 bases between the germline ends. CDR3 in amino acids: CATSPSRQYGDSPLHF. CDR3 sequence (DNA): TGTGCCACCAGCCCGTCCCGACAGTATGGGGATTCACCCCTCCACTTT.

In its sample, this clone was seen many times. The chain recombines TRBV7-8 with TRBJ1-5; 7 bases map to TRBD1. The V and J ends lost 4 bases and 1 base, in that order; junction bases with no gene match: 4. The CDR3 contains 15 residues. CDR1 and CDR2 (germline): SGHVS, FQNEAQ. Written as DNA, the CDR3 is TGTGCCAGCAGCTACAGGGGAGGAAGCAATCAGCCCCAGCATTTT. Its translation: CASSYRGGSNQPQHF.

The gene calls are TRBV18 and TRBJ2-1; the D gene is possibly TRBD2 (6 bases). The germline CDR1 and CDR2 sequences are KGHSH and LQKENI. V lost 3 bases, J lost 6 bases, and 9 bases lay in between. This CDR3 has 13 residues. CDR3 protein: CASSPLGGNEQFF. CDR3 nucleotide sequence: TGTGCCAGCTCACCGCTGGGGGGCAATGAGCAGTTCTTC. The whole variable domain, remainder taken from reference TRBV18 and TRBJ2-1, is NAGVMQNPRHLVRRRGQEARLRCSPMKGHSHVYWYRQLPEEGLKFMVYLQKENIIDESGMPKERFSAEFPKEGPSILRIQQVVRGDSAAYFCASSPLGGNEQFFGPGTRLTVL.

The CDR3 loop reads CAGDDRSSYNEQFF. The CDR3 DNA sequence: TGTGCCGGCGACGACAGGAGCTCCTACAATGAGCAGTTCTTC. V gene TRBV7-7 combines with J gene TRBJ2-1; a possible D gene is TRBD1 (6 bases). Trimming removed 11 bases at V and 0 bases at J, with 14 bases between. This CDR3 comprises 14 residues. Germline-derived CDR1 and CDR2 are SSHAT and FNYEAQ (reference sequence).

V is TRBV30 and J is TRBJ2-5, with a possible D match to TRBD2 (5 bases). Germline CDR1 and CDR2: GTSNPN and SVGIG (reference sequence). The CDR3 runs 14 residues. V was trimmed by 5 bases and J by 2 bases, leaving 15 bases between them. The CDR3 bases are TGTGCCTGGGGGCTAGCCCCTCTTCAAGAGACCCAGTACTTC. Its translation is CAWGLAPLQETQYF.

V is TRBV6-4 and J is TRBJ2-5; TRBD1 is a possible D gene (5 bases). The CDR3 has 13 amino acids. CDR1 MRHNA and CDR2 SNTAGT come from the germline V gene. V was pared by 0 bases and J by 4 bases, with 6 bases between. For the CDR3, the DNA is TGTGCCAGCAGTGACTCGCAGGGAGAGACCCAGTACTTC. It specifies CASSDSQGETQYF.

The rearrangement uses TRBV27 and TRBJ1-5; 7 bases match TRBD1. Trimming removed 2 bases from V and 7 bases from J; junction bases left unmatched: 5. The CDR3 totals 14 residues. Germline V CDR1 and CDR2: MNHEY, SMNVEV (reference sequence). CDR3 DNA: TGTGCCAGCAGTTTACGCAGGGGGGAACAGCCCCAGCATTTT. It yields the protein CASSLRRGEQPQHF.

The chain uses TRBV16 and TRBJ2-5; 7 positions match TRBD2. Germline V gene lookup returns CDR1 KGHSY and CDR2 FQNENV. The CDR3 runs to 14 residues. Trimming took 1 base from V and 5 from J; bases not matched to a gene: 4. CDR3 in DNA: TGTGCCAGCAGCCAATGGGGGGGGAGGGAGACCCAGTACTTC. Residues: CASSQWGGRETQYF.

The gene calls are TRBV10-2 and TRBJ1-3, with no clear D. CDR3 length: 12 residues. CDR1 and CDR2 from the germline V gene are WSHSY and SAAADI. V lost 8 bases to trimming and J lost 0 bases, with 5 bases between them. As DNA, the CDR3 is TGCGCCAGCCACAACTCTGGAAACACCATATATTTT. Its translation: CASHNSGNTIYF.

This clone appeared a few times. V gene TRBV5-1 combines with J gene TRBJ2-2, with D tentatively TRBD2 (6 bases). Germline lookup yields CDR1 SGHRS and CDR2 YFSETQ. This CDR3 has 15 amino acids. The germline V and J ends were trimmed by 4 bases and 6 bases, with 16 bases remaining between them. The CDR3 nucleotides are TGCGCCAGCAGCCTTCAATCCGGGAGTCCCGGGGAGCTGTTTTTT. Its protein product is CASSLQSGSPGELFF. The full variable domain, with the rest looked up from reference TRBV5-1 and TRBJ2-2, is KAGVTQTPRYLIKTRGQQVTLSCSPISGHRSVSWYQQTPGQGLQFLFEYFSETQRNKGNFPGRFSGRQFSNSRSEMNVSTLELGDSALYLCASSLQSGSPGELFFGEGSRLTVL.

The J gene is TRBJ2-2, the V gene TRBV14, with TRBD2 matching 7 bases. The CDR3 length is 17 residues. With 0 bases clipped from V and 2 bases from J, the junction kept 6 bases outside the gene matches. Germline V gives CDR1 SGHDN, CDR2 FVKESK. The CDR3 nucleotides are TGTGCCAGCAGCCAAGATTTAAGCGGGATCAACACCGGGGAGCTGTTTTTT. Translating gives CASSQDLSGINTGELFF.

The chain has TRBV19 and TRBJ1-6; D remains unclear. Germline-derived CDR1 and CDR2 are LNHDA and SQIVND (reference sequence). V lost 8 bases and J lost 0, with 5 bases in between. There are 13 residues in the CDR3. CDR3 nucleotides: TGTGCCAGTTCGAGCTCCTATAATTCACCCCTCCACTTT. As protein: CASSSSYNSPLHF.

This clone was detected only once. The V call is TRBV5-4, the J call TRBJ2-1; 11 bases agree with TRBD2. The CDR3 sequence is 17 residues long. Germline CDR1 reads SGHNT; CDR2 reads YYREEE (reference sequence). Germline trimming cut 2 bases from V and 4 bases from J; bases unmatched to any gene: 8. CDR3 region: CASSFGTLAGGYNEQFF. CDR3 nucleotides: TGTGCCAGCAGCTTTGGGACCCTAGCGGGAGGTTACAATGAGCAGTTCTTC.

This chain connects TRBV28 to TRBJ1-3; D is unclear. The CDR3 spans 14 residues. Germline assignment: CDR1 MDHEN and CDR2 SYDVKM. Trimming took 7 bases from V and 4 from J, leaving 14 bases between them. Here the CDR3 reads CASIPSLMGNTIYF. The CDR3 DNA is TGTGCCAGCATCCCTTCACTGATGGGAAACACCATATATTTT.

The chain employs TRBV21-1 and TRBJ2-7; the table's D call, TRBD2, was not checked against the DNA. TRBV21-1 corresponds to a pseudogene. This CDR3 comprises 20 residues. The CDR3 loop is CASSKLWGEWSLTASYEQYF. CDR3 sequence (DNA): TGTGCCAGCAGCAAATTGTGGGGGGAGTGGTCCCTCACGGCCTCCTACGAGCAGTACTTC.

V usage is TRBV2 and J usage is TRBJ2-7; 8 bases align to TRBD1. CDR1 and CDR2 from the germline V gene are SNHLY and FYNNEI. V gave up 2 bases and J gave up 0 bases; unmatched junction bases: 3. CDR3 length equals 15 residues. The CDR3 DNA follows: TGTGCCAGCAGTGAATGGACAGGGACCTCCTACGAGCAGTACTTC. As protein: CASSEWTGTSYEQYF.